The clone carrying this T cell receptor beta chain was detected ten times or more. The target antigen is unknown. Trimming removed 4 bases from V and 1 base from J, with 7 bases in between. Germline CDR1 is SGHRS and CDR2 is YFSETQ. The CDR3 is 13 residues long. Amplified TCR beta CDR3 regions came from RNA transcripts. During a first-round RT-PCR of the TCR CDR3, the HTBI primer set was used. In TCRdb, the multiplex PCR reads were re-called with MiXCR into one record per CDR3 protein. The sample holds about 350,000 distinct CDR3 sequences, 12% to 15% seen once. These data come from a study of T cells in Graves' hyperthyroidism and ophthalmopathy. General observations from the study: Separating ophthalmopathy from stable hyperthyroidism was achieved by a 13 V-J model.

Patients with uncontrolled infections, other autoimmune diseases, pregnancy or lactation were excluded. The sample consisted of blood. The clonotype was recovered from a woman between 40 and 50 years old with Graves' ophthalmopathy. The rearrangement uses TRBV5-1 and TRBJ2-3, with no clear D. CDR3 amino acids: CASSNPGTDTQYF. The CDR3 coding sequence is TGCGCCAGCAGCAACCCGGGCACAGATACGCAGTATTTT.